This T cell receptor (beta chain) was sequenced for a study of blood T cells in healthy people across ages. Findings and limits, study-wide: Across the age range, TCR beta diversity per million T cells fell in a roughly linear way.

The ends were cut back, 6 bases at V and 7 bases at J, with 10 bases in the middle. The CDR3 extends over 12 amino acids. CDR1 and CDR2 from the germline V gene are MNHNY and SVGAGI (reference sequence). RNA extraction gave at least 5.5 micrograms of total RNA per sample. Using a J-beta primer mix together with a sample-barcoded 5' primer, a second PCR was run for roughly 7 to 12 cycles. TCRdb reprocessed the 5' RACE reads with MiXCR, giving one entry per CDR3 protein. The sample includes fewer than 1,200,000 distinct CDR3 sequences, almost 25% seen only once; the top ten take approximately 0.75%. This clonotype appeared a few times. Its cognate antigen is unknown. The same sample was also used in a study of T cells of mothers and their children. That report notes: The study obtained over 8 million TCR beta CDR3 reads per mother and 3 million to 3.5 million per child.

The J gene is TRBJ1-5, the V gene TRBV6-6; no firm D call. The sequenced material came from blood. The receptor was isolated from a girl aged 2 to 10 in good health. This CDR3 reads CASSPRSQPQHF. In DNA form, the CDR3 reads TGTGCCAGCAGCCCCCGTAGCCAGCCCCAGCATTTT.